This T cell receptor (beta chain) emerged from a study of OX40 agonist ivuxolimab in advanced cancers. The assay was immunoSEQ multiplex PCR, and TCRdb's table has in-frame clones only and misses some. The sample has 49,000 or so clones, roughly nine tenths seen once. V was pared by 1 base and J by 6 bases, with 10 bases between. This CDR3 spans 13 amino acids. Germline CDR1 is SGDLS and CDR2 is YYNGEE. The V gene is TRBV9, the J gene TRBJ1-2, with D tentatively TRBD1 (6 bases). This receptor was obtained from an adult with an advanced solid tumor such as melanoma, head and neck, liver or kidney cancer. This sample comprised CD4+ or CD8+ T cells sorted from blood, obtained in a trial of the OX40 agonist ivuxolimab. The CDR3 is CASSVTGSDGYTF. DNA for the CDR3: TGTGCCAGCAGCGTAACAGGGTCGGATGGCTACACCTTC.